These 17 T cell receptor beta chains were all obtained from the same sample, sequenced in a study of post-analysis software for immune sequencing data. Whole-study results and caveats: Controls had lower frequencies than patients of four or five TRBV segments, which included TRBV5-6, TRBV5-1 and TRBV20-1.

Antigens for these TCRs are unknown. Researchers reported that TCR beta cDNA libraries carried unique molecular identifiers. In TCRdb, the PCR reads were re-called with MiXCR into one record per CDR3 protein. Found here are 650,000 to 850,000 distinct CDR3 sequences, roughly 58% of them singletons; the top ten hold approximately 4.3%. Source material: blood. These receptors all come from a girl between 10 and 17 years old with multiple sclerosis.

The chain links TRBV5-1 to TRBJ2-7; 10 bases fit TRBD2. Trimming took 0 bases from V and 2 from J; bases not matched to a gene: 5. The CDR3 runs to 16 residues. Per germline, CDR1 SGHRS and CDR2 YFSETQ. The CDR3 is CASSLVSGRLTYEQYF. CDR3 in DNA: TGCGCCAGCAGCTTGGTTAGCGGGAGGTTAACCTACGAGCAGTACTTC. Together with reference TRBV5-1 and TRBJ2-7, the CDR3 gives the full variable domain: KAGVTQTPRYLIKTRGQQVTLSCSPISGHRSVSWYQQTPGQGLQFLFEYFSETQRNKGNFPGRFSGRQFSNSRSEMNVSTLELGDSALYLCASSLVSGRLTYEQYFGPGTRLTVT.

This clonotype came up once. The CDR3 region has the DNA TGTGCCAGCAGCAAACAGGCGAACACTGAAGCTTTCTTT. Amino acid sequence: CASSKQANTEAFF. The V gene is TRBV5-4, the J gene TRBJ1-1, with a weak D call TRBD1 (5 bases). The V gene lost 4 bases and the J gene lost 1 base, with 8 bases spanning the gap. In germline, CDR1 is SGHNT, CDR2 YYREEE (reference sequence). The CDR3 spans 13 residues.

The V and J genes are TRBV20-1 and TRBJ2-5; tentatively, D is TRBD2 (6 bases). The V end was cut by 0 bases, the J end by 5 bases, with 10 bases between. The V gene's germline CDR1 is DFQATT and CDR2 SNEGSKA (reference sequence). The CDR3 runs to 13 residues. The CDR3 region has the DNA TGCAGTGCTAGAGATGGAGGGAAGGAGACCCAGTACTTC. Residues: CSARDGGKETQYF.

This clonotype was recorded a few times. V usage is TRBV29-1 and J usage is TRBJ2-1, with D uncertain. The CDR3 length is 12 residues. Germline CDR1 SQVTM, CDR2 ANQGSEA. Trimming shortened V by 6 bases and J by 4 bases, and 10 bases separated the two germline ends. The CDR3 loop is CSVVSPYNEQFF. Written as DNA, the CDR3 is TGCAGCGTCGTGTCCCCTTACAATGAGCAGTTCTTC.

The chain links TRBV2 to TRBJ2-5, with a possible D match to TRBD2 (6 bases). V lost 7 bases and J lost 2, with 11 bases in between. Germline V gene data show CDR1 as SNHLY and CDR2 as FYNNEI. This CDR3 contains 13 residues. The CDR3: CASNGLPQETQYF. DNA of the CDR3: TGTGCCAGCAACGGACTACCTCAAGAGACCCAGTACTTC.

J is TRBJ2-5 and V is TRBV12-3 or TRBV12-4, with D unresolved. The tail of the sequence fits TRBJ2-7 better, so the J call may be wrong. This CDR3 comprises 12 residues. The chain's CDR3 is CASSLQVYEQYF. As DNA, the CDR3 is TGTGCCAGCAGTTTGCAGGTTTACGAGCAGTACTTC.

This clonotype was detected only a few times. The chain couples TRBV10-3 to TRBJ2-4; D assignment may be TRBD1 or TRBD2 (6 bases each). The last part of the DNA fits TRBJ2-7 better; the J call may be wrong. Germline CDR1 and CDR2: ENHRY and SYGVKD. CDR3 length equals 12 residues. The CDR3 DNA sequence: TGTGCCATCGCCGGGGGCGCCTACGAGCAGTACTTC. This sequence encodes CAIAGGAYEQYF.

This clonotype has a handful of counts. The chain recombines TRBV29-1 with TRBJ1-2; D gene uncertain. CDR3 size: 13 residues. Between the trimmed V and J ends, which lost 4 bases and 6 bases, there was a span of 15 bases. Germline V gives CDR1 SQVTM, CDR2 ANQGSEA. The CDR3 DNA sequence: TGCAGCGTTGTTAGGGCCCATTCGGATGGCTACACCTTC. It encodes CSVVRAHSDGYTF.

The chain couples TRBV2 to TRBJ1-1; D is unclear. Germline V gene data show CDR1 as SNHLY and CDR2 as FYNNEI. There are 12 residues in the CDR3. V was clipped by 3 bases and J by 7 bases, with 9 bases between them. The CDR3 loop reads CASSEFKVEAFF. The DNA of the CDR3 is TGTGCCAGCAGTGAGTTTAAGGTTGAAGCTTTCTTT.

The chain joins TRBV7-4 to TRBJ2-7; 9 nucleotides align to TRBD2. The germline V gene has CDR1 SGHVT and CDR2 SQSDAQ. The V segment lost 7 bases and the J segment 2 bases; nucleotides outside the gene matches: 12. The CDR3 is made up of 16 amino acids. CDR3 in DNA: TGTGCCAGCAACCTAAGCGGGGGGCCTTCTCCCTACGAGCAGTACTTC. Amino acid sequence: CASNLSGGPSPYEQYF. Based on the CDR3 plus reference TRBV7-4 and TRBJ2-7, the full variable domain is GAGVSQSPRYKVAKRGRDVALRCDSISGHVTLYWYRQTLGQGSEVLTYSQSDAQRDKSGRPSGRFSAERPERSVSTLKIQRTEQGDSAVYLCASNLSGGPSPYEQYFGPGTRLTVT.

Here the CDR3 DNA reads TGTGCCAGCAGTTACAGGCGAGGTGAAGAGACCCAGTACTTC. Translation gives CASSYRRGEETQYF. The V call is TRBV6-5, the J call TRBJ2-7; D uncertain. The J call may be mistaken, given a closer DNA end match to TRBJ2-5. This CDR3 spans 14 amino acids. Germline V gives CDR1 MNHEY, CDR2 SVGAGI.

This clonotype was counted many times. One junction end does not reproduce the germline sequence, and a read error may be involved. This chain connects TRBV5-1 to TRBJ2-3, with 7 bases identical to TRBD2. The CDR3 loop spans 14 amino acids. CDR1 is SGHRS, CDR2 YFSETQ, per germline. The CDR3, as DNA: TGTGCCAGCAGCCCGGGACTACGCACAGATACGCAGTATTTT. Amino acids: CASSPGLRTDTQYF.

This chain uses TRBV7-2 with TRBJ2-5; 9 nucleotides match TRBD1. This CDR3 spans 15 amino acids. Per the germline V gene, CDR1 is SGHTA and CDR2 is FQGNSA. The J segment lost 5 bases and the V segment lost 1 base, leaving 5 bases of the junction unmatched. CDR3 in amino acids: CASSLVGTGRETQYF. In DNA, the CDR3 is TGTGCCAGCAGCTTAGTAGGGACAGGGAGGGAGACCCAGTACTTC.

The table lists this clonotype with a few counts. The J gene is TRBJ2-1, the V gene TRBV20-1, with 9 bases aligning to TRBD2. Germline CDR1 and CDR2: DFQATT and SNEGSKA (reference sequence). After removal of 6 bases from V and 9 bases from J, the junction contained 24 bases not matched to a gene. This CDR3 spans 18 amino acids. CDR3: CSARPFGGRDLGPLEQFF. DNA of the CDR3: TGCAGTGCACGCCCCTTTGGCGGGAGGGATTTAGGGCCCCTTGAGCAGTTCTTC.

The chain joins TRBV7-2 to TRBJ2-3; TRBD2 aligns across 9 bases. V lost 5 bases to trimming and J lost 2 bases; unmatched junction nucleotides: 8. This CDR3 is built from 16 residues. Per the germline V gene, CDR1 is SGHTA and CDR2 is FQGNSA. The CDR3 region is CASSVLAGTTTDTQYF. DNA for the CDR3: TGTGCCAGCAGCGTCCTAGCGGGGACGACCACAGATACGCAGTATTTT.

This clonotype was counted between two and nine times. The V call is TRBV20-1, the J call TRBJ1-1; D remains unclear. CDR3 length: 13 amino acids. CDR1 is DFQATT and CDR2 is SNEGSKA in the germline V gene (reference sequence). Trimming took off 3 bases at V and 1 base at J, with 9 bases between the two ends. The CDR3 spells CSARGGWNTEAFF. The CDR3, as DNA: TGCAGTGCTAGGGGAGGGTGGAACACTGAAGCTTTCTTT.

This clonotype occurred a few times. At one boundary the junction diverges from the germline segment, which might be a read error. The CDR3 sequence: CASSAGTGIAYEQYF. The DNA of the CDR3 is TGTGCTAGCAGCGCCGGGACAGGGATCGCCTACGAGCAGTACTTC. The chain employs TRBV7-7 and TRBJ2-7; 9 nucleotides line up with TRBD1. CDR1 is SSHAT, CDR2 FNYEAQ, per germline (reference sequence). CDR3 size: 15 residues.